This T cell receptor (beta chain) was documented in a study of blood T cell repertoires in COVID-19. Trimming cost V 11 bases and J 0 bases, with 14 bases left between them. Germline CDR1 LNHDA, CDR2 SQIVND (reference sequence). The CDR3 has 14 amino acids. Measured with immunoSEQ multiplex PCR; TCRdb has only the in-frame clones, and not every one. The sample contains roughly 200,000 clones, about 86% of which appear only once. The TCR was taken from a woman aged 45 to 65 in a cohort exposed to, infected with or recovered from COVID-19 (not recorded which). Material: PBMCs or T cells enriched from blood (not recorded which). The V gene is TRBV19, the J gene TRBJ1-3; perhaps TRBD1 as D (5 bases). The CDR3 spells CASTRGGSGNTIYF. The CDR3 region has the DNA TGTGCCTCCACGAGGGGAGGCTCTGGAAACACCATATATTTT. Supplemented by reference TRBV19 and TRBJ1-3, the full variable domain reads DGGITQSPKYLFRKEGQNVTLSCEQNLNHDAMYWYRQDPGQGLRLIYYSQIVNDFQKGDIAEGYSVSREKKESFPLTVTSAQKNPTAFYLCASTRGGSGNTIYFGEGSWLTVV.